The source of this TCR beta chain is a study of cytomegalovirus exposure and HLA in healthy donors. Comment on this clone: Its target is unknown.

The PCR made use of 60 Vbeta and 13 Jbeta primers. TCRdb's copy holds only in-frame clones and misses some; the assay was immunoSEQ multiplex PCR. The table records 210,000 or so clones, around 89% of them present only once. Study-wide findings and caveats: It was likely that a cluster of highly shared sequence variants was a sequencing artifact. Productive rates of about 87% or about 30% were seen for most TCR beta V segments in an earlier analysis.

The germline CDR1 and CDR2 sequences are LGHNA and YSLEER. The V segment lost 4 bases and the J segment 3 bases; nucleotides outside the gene matches: 1. The CDR3 is 14 residues long. The sequence was collected from a woman between 18 and 30 years old in good health and CMV-seronegative. The chain combines TRBV4-3 with TRBJ2-3; 10 positions agree with TRBD2. The sequencing input was PBMCs. The CDR3 reads CASSPSGSTDTQYF. The CDR3 DNA sequence: TGCGCCAGCAGCCCTAGCGGGAGTACAGATACGCAGTATTTT.